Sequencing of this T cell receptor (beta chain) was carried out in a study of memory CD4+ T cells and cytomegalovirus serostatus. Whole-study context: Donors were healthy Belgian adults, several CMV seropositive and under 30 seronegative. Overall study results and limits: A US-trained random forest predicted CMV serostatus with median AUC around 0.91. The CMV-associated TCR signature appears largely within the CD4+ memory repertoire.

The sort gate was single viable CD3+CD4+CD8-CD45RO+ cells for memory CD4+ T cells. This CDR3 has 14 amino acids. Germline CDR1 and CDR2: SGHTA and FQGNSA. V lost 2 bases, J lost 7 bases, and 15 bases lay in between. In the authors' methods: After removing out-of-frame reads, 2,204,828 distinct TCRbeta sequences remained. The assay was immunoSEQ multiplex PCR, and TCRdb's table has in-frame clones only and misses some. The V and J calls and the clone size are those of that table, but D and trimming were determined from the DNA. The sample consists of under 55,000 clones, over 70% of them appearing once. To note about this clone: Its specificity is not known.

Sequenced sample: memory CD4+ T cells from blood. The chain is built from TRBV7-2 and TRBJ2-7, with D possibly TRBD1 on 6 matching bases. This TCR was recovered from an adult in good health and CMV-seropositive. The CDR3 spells CASSLTRFQGEQYF. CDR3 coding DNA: TGTGCCAGCAGCTTAACTCGATTCCAGGGGGAGCAGTACTTC.